Each of the 4 T cell receptor beta chains below was sequenced from the same sample in a study of Graves' ophthalmopathy and Graves' hyperthyroidism (dated by TCRdb to 2016 to 2019). The instrument was an Illumina HiSeq 2000. For repertoire sequencing, the TCR beta CDR3 regions were amplified from RNA transcripts. The first round was an RT-PCR using HTBI primers with the Qiagen OneStep RT-PCR kit, and this first round was followed by a second-round multiplex PCR, then size selection and purification. TCRdb reworked the public reads: Q25 trimming with fastp, MiXCR clone assembly, productive beta chains retained. Rows matching on CDR3 protein sequence are summarized as one entry with the most common DNA and genes. Present in this sample are roughly 500,000 distinct CDR3 sequences, around an eighth of which were seen just once. In total, the top ten clones hold 9.8% of the sample. Sequences were obtained from blood. The receptors stem from a woman aged 25-40 years with Graves' ophthalmopathy. Donor details come from another sample of the same person, matched by shared clones.

This clonotype was recorded many times. The J gene is TRBJ2-7, the V gene TRBV25-1; perhaps TRBD1 as D (6 bases). This CDR3 has 16 amino acids. V was shortened by 1 base and J by 6 bases, with 19 bases between the two germline ends. CDR1 MGHDK and CDR2 SYGVNS come from the germline V gene. The CDR3 DNA reads as TGTGCCAGCAGTGAATCCCCCAGGGGCGCCCTTGGCGAGCAGTACTTC. Its protein product is CASSESPRGALGEQYF.

This clonotype appeared a few times. This chain connects TRBV2 to TRBJ2-7; D not resolved. This CDR3 is 15 amino acids long. Germline V gives CDR1 SNHLY, CDR2 FYNNEI. V shed 1 base and J shed 4 bases, with 14 bases lying between them. Written as DNA, the CDR3 is TGTGCCAGCAGTGAAGTTGTTGGGGTCCCTTACGAGCAGTACTTC. Its protein product is CASSEVVGVPYEQYF.

This chain joins TRBV6-2 or TRBV6-3 and TRBJ2-2; D call uncertain. Between the trimmed V and J ends, which lost 0 bases and 0 bases, there was a span of 11 bases. The length of the CDR3 is 17 residues. Germline CDR1 and CDR2: MNHEY and SVGEGT. Written as DNA, the CDR3 is TGTGCCAGCAGTTACTCGAGACGGGCAGCGAACACCGGGGAGCTGTTTTTT. It is translated as CASSYSRRAANTGELFF.

This clonotype was seen at least ten times. V usage is TRBV9 and J usage is TRBJ2-7; D perhaps matches TRBD2 (5 bases). Trimming shortened V by 4 bases and J by 2 bases, and 16 bases separated the two germline ends. This CDR3 has 15 amino acids. CDR1 and CDR2 from the germline V gene are SGDLS and YYNGEE. The CDR3 nucleotides are TGTGCCAGCAGCCCGGAGGCCAACCCGACCTACGAGCAGTACTTC. Residues: CASSPEANPTYEQYF. The full variable domain, rest sourced from reference TRBV9 and TRBJ2-7, is DSGVTQTPKHLITATGQRVTLRCSPRSGDLSVYWYQQSLDQGLQFLIQYYNGEERAKGNILERFSAQQFPDLHSELNLSSLELGDSALYFCASSPEANPTYEQYFGPGTRLTVT.